This entry lists 30 T cell receptor beta chains sequenced from one sample in a study of shared T cell receptors in the human thymus. Some clones are missing from TCRdb's copy, which holds only in-frame ones; the method was immunoSEQ multiplex PCR. Of over 350,000 clones in the sample, roughly 94% are singletons; the top ten hold 0.02%. The specimen was thymocytes. These receptors all come from a human donor.

V and J are TRBV4-2 and TRBJ2-3; D is undetermined. CDR1 is LGHNA, CDR2 YNFKEQ, per germline. Trimming left V 1 base short and J 2 bases short, with 7 bases between. The CDR3 loop spans 14 amino acids. This chain's CDR3 is CASSQAGVTDTQYF. The DNA for the CDR3 is TGTGCCAGCAGCCAAGCTGGGGTCACAGATACGCAGTATTTT.

The V call is TRBV7-9, the J call TRBJ2-7; possibly TRBD1 for D (5 bases). V was clipped by 1 base and J by 5 bases, with 9 bases between them. Germline loops: CDR1 SEHNR, CDR2 FQNEAQ (reference sequence). This CDR3 has 13 residues. The CDR3 loop reads CASSLVEGDEQYF. The CDR3 nucleotides read TGTGCCAGCAGCTTAGTCGAAGGGGACGAGCAGTACTTC. Full variable domain (rest looked up from reference TRBV7-9 and TRBJ2-7): DTGVSQNPRHKITKRGQNVTFRCDPISEHNRLYWYRQTLGQGPEFLTYFQNEAQLEKSRLLSDRFSAERPKGSFSTLEIQRTEQGDSAMYLCASSLVEGDEQYFGPGTRLTVT.

The CDR3 DNA follows: TGTGCCAGCAGGCCCTCGGACCCCAGGCGGGGACACTATGGCTACACCTTC. Residues: CASRPSDPRRGHYGYTF. V usage is TRBV28 and J usage is TRBJ1-2; D is possibly TRBD1 (5 bases). The germline V gene encodes CDR1 MDHEN and CDR2 SYDVKM. This CDR3 has 17 amino acids. V lost 6 bases and J 3 bases, leaving 23 bases between the germline ends.

This rearrangement joins TRBV7-9 to TRBJ1-2, with D tentatively TRBD1 (5 bases). Trimming removed 3 bases at V and 1 base at J, with 9 bases between. CDR1 is SEHNR, CDR2 FQNEAQ, per germline (reference sequence). The CDR3 sequence is 14 residues long. Here the CDR3 reads CASSFSRDNYGYTF. The DNA for the CDR3 is TGTGCCAGCAGCTTTAGCAGGGATAACTATGGCTACACCTTC.

The chain links TRBV30 to TRBJ1-1, with D tentatively TRBD1 (5 bases). Trimming stripped 4 bases from V and 4 bases from J, with 13 bases between. Germline V gene data show CDR1 as GTSNPN and CDR2 as SVGIG (reference sequence). The CDR3 is 13 residues long. In nucleotides, the CDR3 is TGTGCCTGGATAAAAGGGGAAGGCACTGAAGCTTTCTTT. Translated, it gives CAWIKGEGTEAFF.

The V gene is TRBV7-2, the J gene TRBJ1-3; unclear D gene. In germline, CDR1 is SGHTA, CDR2 FQGNSA. This CDR3 region has 11 residues. The CDR3 protein is CRGNSGNTIYF. The CDR3 DNA follows: TGTAGGGGTAACTCTGGAAACACCATATATTTT.

J is TRBJ2-1 and V is TRBV27, with D possibly TRBD2 on 6 matching bases. CDR1 is MNHEY, CDR2 SMNVEV, per germline (reference sequence). Trimming removed 2 bases at V and 0 bases at J, with 14 bases between. The CDR3 is made up of 17 amino acids. CDR3 in amino acids: CASSLRVGGASYNEQFF. The CDR3 DNA follows: TGTGCCAGCAGTTTAAGAGTTGGCGGGGCCTCCTACAATGAGCAGTTCTTC.

This clone was picked up one time. The chain carries TRBV6-5 and TRBJ2-1, with D perhaps matching TRBD2 (7 bases). The V and J ends lost 6 bases and 8 bases respectively, with 14 bases between them. The CDR3 loop spans 13 amino acids. Germline loops: CDR1 MNHEY, CDR2 SVGAGI. CDR3: CASSGGRTDEQFF. The CDR3 DNA sequence: TGTGCCAGCAGCGGGGGGCGCACGGATGAGCAGTTCTTC.

The rearrangement links TRBV19 to TRBJ2-3, with D perhaps matching TRBD2 (5 bases). The germline V gene has CDR1 LNHDA and CDR2 SQIVND (reference sequence). V was trimmed by 9 bases and J by 5 bases, leaving 15 bases between them. This CDR3 comprises 13 residues. The CDR3 nucleotides read TGTGCCAGCATAAGCGGAACCGGAGATACGCAGTATTTT. Encoded protein: CASISGTGDTQYF.

J is TRBJ2-5 and V is TRBV19, with D hard to call. Germline assignment: CDR1 LNHDA and CDR2 SQIVND (reference sequence). The CDR3 is made up of 14 amino acids. V was cut by 3 bases and J by 5 bases, with 13 bases left in between. CDR3 loop: CASSMQFSVETQYF. The DNA of the CDR3 is TGTGCCAGTAGTATGCAGTTCTCAGTTGAGACCCAGTACTTC.

The chain is built from TRBV28 and TRBJ2-7; TRBD1 matches at 9 bases. Unmatched junction bases numbered 3, after V lost 3 bases and J lost 3 bases. The CDR3 has 14 residues. Per germline, CDR1 MDHEN and CDR2 SYDVKM. The chain's CDR3 is CASSLVDRGYEQYF. The DNA for the CDR3 is TGTGCCAGCAGTTTGGTGGACAGGGGCTACGAGCAGTACTTC.

The chain is built from TRBV29-1 and TRBJ1-3; D unresolved. The length of the CDR3 is 11 residues. The V end lost 8 bases, the J end lost 2 bases, and 7 bases lay between the germline ends. CDR1 and CDR2 (germline): SQVTM, ANQGSEA. The CDR3 is CSSKPGNTIYF. The DNA of the CDR3 is TGCAGCTCCAAACCTGGAAACACCATATATTTT.

This chain uses TRBV6-1 with TRBJ2-7; 8 positions match TRBD1. Germline loops: CDR1 MNHNS, CDR2 SASEGT. J gave up 5 bases and V 9 bases, and 9 bases lay outside the gene matches. There are 13 residues in the CDR3. CDR3 DNA sequence: TGTGCCAGTATTCCGGGACAGGTCCACGAGCAGTACTTC. It translates to CASIPGQVHEQYF.

The chain joins TRBV25-1 to TRBJ1-2; D is undetermined. V lost 7 bases and J lost 9, with 15 bases in between. Per the germline V gene, CDR1 is MGHDK and CDR2 is SYGVNS. The CDR3 extends over 12 amino acids. CDR3 in DNA: TGTGCCAGCATTAATCCCCACGGGCGCTACACCTTC. This encodes CASINPHGRYTF.

The J gene is TRBJ1-3, the V gene TRBV5-6; D perhaps matches TRBD1 (6 bases). There are 17 residues in the CDR3. The V end lost 0 bases, the J end lost 1 base, and 14 bases lay between the germline ends. Per germline, CDR1 SGHDT and CDR2 YYEEEE. This CDR3 reads CASSLVGQGSSGNTIYF. CDR3 bases: TGTGCCAGCAGCTTGGTAGGGCAGGGGTCGTCTGGAAACACCATATATTTT.

This clone was found once. This chain connects TRBV28 to TRBJ2-5; possibly TRBD1 or TRBD2 for D (5 bases each). The assigned J gene may be wrong: the sequence end matches TRBJ2-7 better. The CDR3 sequence is 13 residues long. Germline V gene lookup returns CDR1 MDHEN and CDR2 SYDVKM. The CDR3 DNA reads TGTGCCAGCAGTCGGGACGAACCCTACGAGCAGTACTTC. Translation gives CASSRDEPYEQYF.

The chain joins TRBV28 to TRBJ1-4, with a possible D match to TRBD1 (6 bases). Germline CDR1 and CDR2: MDHEN and SYDVKM. CDR3 length: 16 residues. Trimming shortened V by 3 bases and J by 7 bases, and 18 bases separated the two germline ends. CDR3 loop: CASSLGPGAQGEKLFF. The CDR3 DNA sequence: TGTGCCAGCAGTTTGGGTCCAGGGGCGCAAGGTGAAAAACTGTTTTTT.

J is TRBJ1-2 and V is TRBV7-8; 8 positions agree with TRBD1. This CDR3 has 13 residues. V lost 3 bases, J lost 5 bases, and 2 bases stayed unmatched. Germline-derived CDR1 and CDR2 are SGHVS and FQNEAQ. The CDR3, as DNA: TGTGCCAGCAGCTTCCGACAGGGGTATGGCTACACCTTC. Translation gives CASSFRQGYGYTF.

The genes are TRBV21-1 and TRBJ2-2; TRBD1, as called in the table, went unchecked against the DNA. TRBV21-1 is an annotated pseudogene. The CDR3 loop spans 16 amino acids. The CDR3 here is CASSKDRGRRTGELFF. The DNA of the CDR3 is TGTGCCAGCAGCAAAGACAGGGGGCGAAGAACCGGGGAGCTGTTTTTT.

The chain couples TRBV7-9 to TRBJ1-1; D is perhaps TRBD1 (6 bases). In germline, CDR1 is SEHNR, CDR2 FQNEAQ (reference sequence). The V end lost 0 bases, the J end lost 5 bases, and 19 bases lay between the germline ends. The CDR3 totals 17 residues. The CDR3 here is CASSLAGRGAGVTEAFF. DNA for the CDR3: TGTGCCAGCAGCTTAGCCGGCCGGGGGGCCGGGGTAACTGAAGCTTTCTTT.

The CDR3 loop reads CASSSAGLYEAFF. The CDR3 bases are TGTGCCAGCAGCTCTGCGGGACTCTATGAAGCTTTCTTT. The chain uses TRBV7-3 and TRBJ1-1; D is perhaps TRBD1 (5 bases). The CDR3 runs 13 residues. The V gene's germline CDR1 is SGHTA and CDR2 FQGTGA. The V gene lost 4 bases and the J gene lost 7 bases, with 13 bases spanning the gap.

The rearrangement uses TRBV29-1 and TRBJ1-1, with TRBD1 matching 9 bases. CDR1 and CDR2 (germline): SQVTM, ANQGSEA. The CDR3 consists of 14 residues. The V and J ends lost 6 bases and 0 bases, in that order; junction bases with no gene match: 5. CDR3 in DNA: TGCAGCGTAGGGGACAGGGCCATGAACACTGAAGCTTTCTTT. Translated, it gives CSVGDRAMNTEAFF.

This chain links TRBV5-1 with TRBJ2-5; D might be TRBD1 or TRBD2, each matching 6 bases. The CDR3 covers 16 residues. Trimming took off 1 base at V and 4 bases at J, with 17 bases between the two ends. Germline V gives CDR1 SGHRS, CDR2 YFSETQ. CDR3 residues: CASSLLAGGDAETQYF. CDR3 nucleotides: TGCGCCAGCAGCTTGTTGGCCGGGGGCGATGCAGAGACCCAGTACTTC.

The rearrangement links TRBV5-1 to TRBJ2-7, with a possible D match to TRBD2 (6 bases). The CDR3 spans 16 residues. Trimming pared 0 bases from V and 3 bases from J, leaving 16 bases between. In germline, CDR1 is SGHRS, CDR2 YFSETQ. The CDR3 nucleotides are TGCGCCAGCAGCTTGGCCAATCCGGGGGAACTCTACGAGCAGTACTTC. Protein product: CASSLANPGELYEQYF.

V and J are TRBV5-8 and TRBJ1-4; D unresolved. The CDR3 is 12 amino acids. The V and J ends lost 1 base and 8 bases respectively, with 6 bases between them. Looked up from germline, CDR1 is SGHTS and CDR2 is YDEGEE. The CDR3, as DNA: TGTGCCAGCAGCTTGAAGCGAGAAAAACTGTTTTTT. This codes for CASSLKREKLFF.

This clone was seen a single time. The chain has TRBV18 and TRBJ1-2; D is unclear. Trimming removed 1 base from V and 4 bases from J, with 16 bases in between. Germline assignment: CDR1 KGHSH and CDR2 LQKENI. The CDR3 is made up of 16 amino acids. The CDR3 loop is CASSPRRPASLYGYTF. The CDR3 DNA is TGTGCCAGCTCACCACGGCGTCCCGCCAGCCTCTATGGCTACACCTTC.

J is TRBJ1-2 and V is TRBV28; 10 positions agree with TRBD1. This CDR3 region has 14 residues. Per the germline V gene, CDR1 is MDHEN and CDR2 is SYDVKM. The V gene end was trimmed by 5 bases and the J gene end by 4 bases; junction bases not matched to a gene: 4. In nucleotides, the CDR3 is TGTGCCAGCAGTAAGACAGGGGGCGCCTATGGCTACACCTTC. This encodes CASSKTGGAYGYTF.

CDR3 in amino acids: CASSKARQKTYEQYF. The DNA of the CDR3 is TGTGCCAGCAGCAAAGCCCGACAGAAGACCTACGAGCAGTACTTC. The chain combines TRBV21-1 with TRBJ2-7; the tabulated D call, TRBD1, remains unverified against the DNA. TRBV21-1 constitutes a pseudogene. There are 15 residues in the CDR3.

This clone was observed once. The V gene is TRBV5-4, the J gene TRBJ1-2; 7 bases line up with TRBD1. This CDR3 region has 14 residues. V dropped 2 bases and J dropped 8; count of bases not matched to a gene: 9. The V gene's germline CDR1 is SGHNT and CDR2 YYREEE (reference sequence). The CDR3 is CASSLGGGAGGYTF. The CDR3 DNA is TGTGCCAGCAGCTTAGGAGGGGGCGCCGGGGGCTACACCTTC.

The chain joins TRBV6-6 to TRBJ2-2; perhaps TRBD1 as D (5 bases). The CDR3 has 15 residues. Per the germline V gene, CDR1 is MNHNY and CDR2 is SVGAGI (reference sequence). The ends were cut back, 3 bases at V and 3 bases at J, with 11 bases in the middle. CDR3 sequence: CASSYPSGYTGELFF. For the CDR3, the DNA is TGTGCCAGCAGTTATCCCTCAGGGTACACCGGGGAGCTGTTTTTT.